These T cell receptor beta chains were read from a single sample in a study of Ad26.COV2.S vaccination and SARS-CoV-2 variants. Produced via immunoSEQ multiplex PCR; TCRdb's table is partial and in-frame only. The profile shows a few hundred thousand clones, roughly 87% of them singletons. Specimen: peripheral blood, collected in a trial of Ad26.COV2.S vaccine versus placebo. Source of these receptors: a person aged 18-65 years who received the Ad26.COV2.S COVID-19 vaccine or a placebo. The CDR3 runs from the conserved cysteine through the conserved F or W. A D gene is named only where the DNA matches it firmly. Not all rows give a size; the values are once, few, many and, for expanded clones, a class.

v_gene,j_gene,d_gene,abundance,CDR3aa,CDR3nt
TRBV4-3,TRBJ2-3,.,.,CASSPDGATDTQYF,TGCGCCAGCAGCCCCGACGGGGCCACAGATACGCAGTATTTT
TRBV4-2,TRBJ2-1,TRBD2,.,CASSYSGGDVNNEQFF,TGTGCCAGCAGCTACAGCGGGGGGGACGTGAACAATGAGCAGTTCTTC
TRBV18,TRBJ2-3,.,.,CASSAGTDTQYF,TGTGCCAGCTCGGCAGGTACAGATACGCAGTATTTT
TRBV5-8,TRBJ2-5,.,.,CASSLVGSEETQYF,TGTGCCAGCAGCTTGGTGGGGTCAGAAGAGACCCAGTACTTC
TRBV12-3/TRBV12-4,TRBJ1-2,.,once,CASRLSQGYGYTF,TGTGCCAGCAGACTAAGCCAGGGATATGGCTACACCTTC
TRBV14,TRBJ2-2,.,.,CASSPRRHYTGELFF,TGTGCCAGCAGCCCAAGGCGACATTACACCGGGGAGCTGTTTTTT
TRBV10-3,TRBJ2-1,.,.,CAISAHTGDNEQFF,TGTGCCATCAGTGCCCACACCGGGGACAATGAGCAGTTCTTC
TRBV12-3/TRBV12-4,TRBJ1-1,.,.,CASSFSRNTEAFF,TGTGCCAGCAGTTTCAGCAGGAACACTGAAGCTTTCTTT
TRBV29-1,TRBJ1-1,.,few,CSVEMGAGNTEAFF,TGCAGCGTTGAGATGGGGGCAGGGAACACTGAAGCTTTCTTT
TRBV4-1,TRBJ1-4,.,.,CASSQRLNEKLFF,TGCGCCAGCAGCCAAAGACTAAATGAAAAACTGTTTTTT
TRBV27,TRBJ2-7,.,.,CASSWGQTYEQYF,TGTGCCAGCAGTTGGGGGCAGACCTACGAGCAGTACTTC